These T cell receptor beta chains were read from a single sample in a study of somatic mutations in cytotoxic T cells in rheumatoid arthritis. TCRdb's copy holds only in-frame clones and misses some; the assay was immunoSEQ multiplex PCR. The sample has 18,000 or so clones, about 70% seen once; the top ten hold under 25%. The material sequenced was CD8+ T cells sorted from blood. The source of these receptors is an older woman in good health. CDR3s include the opening cysteine and the closing phenylalanine or tryptophan. The order of the fields is V gene, clone size, J gene, CDR3 protein. A clone size is listed for some rows: how often the clone was seen (once, few, many), or a class if it is expanded.

>TRBV29-1|NA|TRBJ1-1
CSVEGGEGGNEAFF
>TRBV30|once|TRBJ2-1
CAWEKLGAGLAIF
>TRBV12-5|few|TRBJ1-1
CASGPDPDSSNTEAFF
>TRBV9|NA|TRBJ1-3
CASSASGTGGNTIYF
>TRBV6-6|NA|TRBJ1-4
CASSLGQGRKEKLFF
>TRBV4-1|NA|TRBJ2-7
CASRNTGTEQYF
>TRBV7-2|NA|TRBJ2-7
CASSPPVRTYEQYF
>TRBV6-5|NA|TRBJ1-1
CASSYRGAGTEAFF
>TRBV16|NA|TRBJ2-7
CASSQSGRVNEQYF
>TRBV9|NA|TRBJ2-7
CASSAAGDSYEQYF
>TRBV27|NA|TRBJ2-7
CASSWGQGSSYEQYF
>TRBV7-9|large|TRBJ1-6
CASSLPQEGSPLHF
>TRBV27|NA|TRBJ1-5
CASSLGQGGQPQHF
>TRBV15|NA|TRBJ2-7
CATSRDLGMSSYEQYF
>TRBV7-6|NA|TRBJ2-2
CASSQKTSGRANTGELFF
>TRBV7-6|NA|TRBJ2-7
CASSSGTSYEQYF
>TRBV9|NA|TRBJ1-1
CASSADPDRNTEAFF
>TRBV9|few|TRBJ1-4
CASSPTTGGPTNEKLFF
>TRBV11-2|NA|TRBJ2-7
CASSTDQGGGTSGAWEQYF
>TRBV4-1|few|TRBJ2-2
CASSQEGDTGELFF
>TRBV9|NA|TRBJ2-7
CASSVYDNPYEQYF
>TRBV12-5|once|TRBJ1-1
CASGSDPNTEAFF
>TRBV5-6|few|TRBJ2-7
CASSLGTGERSYEQYF
>TRBV2|once|TRBJ2-7
CASVGPPVSRRQTQIYEQYF
>TRBV7-8|few|TRBJ2-3
CASSADAATQYF
>TRBV6-4|NA|TRBJ1-1
CASSDGTENTEAFF
>TRBV2|NA|TRBJ2-2
CASSVTGQGANTGELFF
>TRBV11-2|NA|TRBJ1-1
CASSLASGGTEAFF
>TRBV4-2|few|TRBJ1-3
CASSQDREGGNTIYF
>TRBV10-3|NA|TRBJ2-7
CAISAPDSYEQYF
>TRBV11-2|few|TRBJ2-2
CASTLRGGHGGELFF
>TRBV27|NA|TRBJ2-3
CASSLPGGVTDTQYF
>TRBV6-4|few|TRBJ2-1
CASSDSVENNEQFF
>TRBV27|once|TRBJ2-3
CAAGGEDTDTQYF
>TRBV2|once|TRBJ1-5
CASSEAAGQGFSQPQHF
>TRBV7-6|few|TRBJ1-4
CASSYRDRGREKLFF
>TRBV2|few|TRBJ2-7
CASSEWRESNYEQYF
>TRBV10-3|NA|TRBJ1-2
CAISDGNYGYTF
>TRBV6-1|NA|TRBJ1-5
CASSQEGGGQPQHF
>TRBV19|NA|TRBJ1-5
CASSAPIEGNQPQHF
>TRBV7-2|few|TRBJ2-2
CASKSPETLAGELFF
>TRBV6-1|NA|TRBJ1-1
CASSEATGPSIGNTEAFF
>TRBV7-9|few|TRBJ1-1
CASRLPRGMNTEAFF